The clone carrying this TCR beta chain was recorded many times. Its specificity is unknown. For TCR beta, libraries came from quantitative 5'-RACE with molecular barcodes. TCRdb re-called the 5' RACE reads with MiXCR, one entry per CDR3 protein. The sample lists about 130,000 distinct CDR3 sequences; 17% were seen once. This sample was included in a study of CD8 T cells in ankylosing spondylitis. Whole-study findings and limits: Disease-linked clones were CD8+ and relatively rare in peripheral blood. Matched ankylosing spondylitis synovial fluid reportedly contained a significantly enriched population of disease-linked clones. A TCR beta motif of 7 to 9 highly homologous variants seemed to mark ankylosing spondylitis blood.

This TCR came from a male donor with ankylosing spondylitis. Sequencing was done on a sample of blood, either unsorted or a sorted T cell fraction (not recorded which).

The CDR3 protein is CASSFSFNEQFF. For the CDR3, the DNA is TGTGCCAGCAGCTTTAGTTTCAATGAGCAGTTCTTC. V gene TRBV5-6 combines with J gene TRBJ2-1, with D hard to call. CDR1 and CDR2 (germline): SGHDT, YYEEEE. There are 12 residues in the CDR3. V lost 2 bases to trimming and J lost 6 bases, with 6 bases between them.